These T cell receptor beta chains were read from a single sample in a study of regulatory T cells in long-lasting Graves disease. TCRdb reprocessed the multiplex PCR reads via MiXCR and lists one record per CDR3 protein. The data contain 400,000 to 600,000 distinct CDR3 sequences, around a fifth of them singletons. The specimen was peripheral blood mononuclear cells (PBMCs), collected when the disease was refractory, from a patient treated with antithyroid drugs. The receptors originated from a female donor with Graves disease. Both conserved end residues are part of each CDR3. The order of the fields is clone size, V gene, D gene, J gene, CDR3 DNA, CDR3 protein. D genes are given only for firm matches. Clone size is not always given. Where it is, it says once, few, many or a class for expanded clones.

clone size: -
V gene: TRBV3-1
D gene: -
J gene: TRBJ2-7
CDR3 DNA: TGTGCCAGCAGCCTAACTACAGGACGCCACTACGAGCAGTACTTC
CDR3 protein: CASSLTTGRHYEQYF

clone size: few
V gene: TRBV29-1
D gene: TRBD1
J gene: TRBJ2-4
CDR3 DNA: TGCAGCGGGAAGGGACAGGGCAAAAACATTCAGTACTTC
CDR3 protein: CSGKGQGKNIQYF

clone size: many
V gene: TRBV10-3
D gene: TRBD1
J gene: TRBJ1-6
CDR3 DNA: TGTGCCATCAGTGAGTCAATACCGGGACAGGGGATATCGGATTCACCCCTCCACTTT
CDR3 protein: CAISESIPGQGISDSPLHF

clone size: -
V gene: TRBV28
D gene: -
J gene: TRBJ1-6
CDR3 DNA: TGTGCCAGCAGTTACTCTGCTTCCGAAGTATCCTATAATTCACCCCTCCACTTT
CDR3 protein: CASSYSASEVSYNSPLHF

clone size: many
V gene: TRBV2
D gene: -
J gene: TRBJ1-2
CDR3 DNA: TGTGCCAGCAGTGACTGGGACCGGAGGGCGGAGAGCTATGGCTACACCTTC
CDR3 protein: CASSDWDRRAESYGYTF

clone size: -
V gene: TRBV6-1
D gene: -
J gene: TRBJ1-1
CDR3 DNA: TGTGCCAGCAGTGATCTGGGAAGGGAAAACACTGAAGCTTTCTTT
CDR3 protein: CASSDLGRENTEAFF

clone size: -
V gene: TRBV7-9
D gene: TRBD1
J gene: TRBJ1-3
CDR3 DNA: TGTGCCAGCAGCGACAGGGGTGCCGGAAACACCATATATTTT
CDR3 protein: CASSDRGAGNTIYF

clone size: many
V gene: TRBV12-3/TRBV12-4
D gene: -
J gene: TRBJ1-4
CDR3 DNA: TGTGCCAGCAGTTTAGCGGCTTTTGCCCTTGAAAAACTGTTTTTT
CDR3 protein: CASSLAAFALEKLFF

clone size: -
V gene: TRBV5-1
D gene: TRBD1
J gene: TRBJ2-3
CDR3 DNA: TGCGCCAGCAGCTTGCCTCGGGGCAGGGGGAGCACAGATACGCAGTATTTT
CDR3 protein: CASSLPRGRGSTDTQYF

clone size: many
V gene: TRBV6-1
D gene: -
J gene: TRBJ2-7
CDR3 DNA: TGTGCCAGCAGTGCCACAGGGAGAAGCTCCTACGAGCAGTACTTC
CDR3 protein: CASSATGRSSYEQYF

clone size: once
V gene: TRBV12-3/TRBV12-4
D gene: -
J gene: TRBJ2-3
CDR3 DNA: TGTGCCAGCAGTATTGACCGCAGAGTGGGGCGCCAACCTTCAGATACGCAGTATTTT
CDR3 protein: CASSIDRRVGRQPSDTQYF

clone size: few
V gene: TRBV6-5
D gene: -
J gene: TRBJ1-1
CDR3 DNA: TGTGCCAGCAGTTACCCCAGGGTTTCATCTGAAGCTTTCTTT
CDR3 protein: CASSYPRVSSEAFF

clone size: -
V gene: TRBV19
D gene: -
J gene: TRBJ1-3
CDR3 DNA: TGTGCCAGTATTACTGAACGAGGGCACTCTGGAAACACCATATATTTT
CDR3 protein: CASITERGHSGNTIYF

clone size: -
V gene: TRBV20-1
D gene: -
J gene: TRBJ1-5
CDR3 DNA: TGCAGTGCTGGGTGGGGGCGGTCTGGGCAGCCCCAGCATTTT
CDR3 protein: CSAGWGRSGQPQHF

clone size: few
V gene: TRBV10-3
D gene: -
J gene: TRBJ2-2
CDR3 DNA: TGTGCCATCAGGAGCGGGACAGCCAAGAACGCGAACACCGGGGAGCTGTTTTTT
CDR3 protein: CAIRSGTAKNANTGELFF

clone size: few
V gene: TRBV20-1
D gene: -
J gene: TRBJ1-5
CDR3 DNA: TGCAGTGCTAGAGACGGTTTCCGCAGCAGAGGGAGGTTTCAGCCCCAGCATTTT
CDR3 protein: CSARDGFRSRGRFQPQHF

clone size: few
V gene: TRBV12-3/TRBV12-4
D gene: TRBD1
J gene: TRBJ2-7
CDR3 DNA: TGTGCCAGCAGTATAGGGACAGGGTGGTCCTACGAGCAGTACTTC
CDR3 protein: CASSIGTGWSYEQYF

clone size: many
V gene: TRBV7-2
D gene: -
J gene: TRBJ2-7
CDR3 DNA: TGTGCCAGCAGCCGAGCGGCAGAATACGAGCAGTACTTC
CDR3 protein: CASSRAAEYEQYF

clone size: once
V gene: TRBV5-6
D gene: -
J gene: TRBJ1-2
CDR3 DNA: TGTGCCAGCAGCTCGAATTTATACGATAACTATGGCTACACCTTC
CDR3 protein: CASSSNLYDNYGYTF

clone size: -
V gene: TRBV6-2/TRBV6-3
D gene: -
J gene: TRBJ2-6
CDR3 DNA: TGTGCCAGCGTAGCTGATGCCTCTGGGGCCAACGTCCTGACTTTC
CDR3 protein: CASVADASGANVLTF

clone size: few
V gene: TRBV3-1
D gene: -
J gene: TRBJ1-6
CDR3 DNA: TGTGCCAGCAGCCAAAGGTGGGATTCACCCCTCCACTTT
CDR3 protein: CASSQRWDSPLHF

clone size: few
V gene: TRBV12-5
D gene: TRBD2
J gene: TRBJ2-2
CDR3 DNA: TGTGCTAGTGGTTTGATTCCTAGCGGGAGATCAGGCACCGGGGAGCTGTTTTTT
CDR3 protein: CASGLIPSGRSGTGELFF

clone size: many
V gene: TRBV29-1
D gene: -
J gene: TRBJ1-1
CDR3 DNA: TGCAGCGTTGAGGGGATAGCTATGAACACTGAAGCTTTCTTT
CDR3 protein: CSVEGIAMNTEAFF

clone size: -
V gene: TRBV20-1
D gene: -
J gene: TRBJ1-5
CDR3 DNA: TGCAGTGCTAGTGCAGGAGGCCTAAATCAGCCCCAGCATTTT
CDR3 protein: CSASAGGLNQPQHF

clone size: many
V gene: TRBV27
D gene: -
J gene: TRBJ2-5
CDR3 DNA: TGTGCCAGCAGGCTACAAATCCAAGAGACCCAGTACTTC
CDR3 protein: CASRLQIQETQYF

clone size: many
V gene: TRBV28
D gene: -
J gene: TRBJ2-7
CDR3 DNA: TGTGCCAGCAGTTTTGGTTCGGGGTGGATCCCCTACGAGCAGTACTTC
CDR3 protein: CASSFGSGWIPYEQYF

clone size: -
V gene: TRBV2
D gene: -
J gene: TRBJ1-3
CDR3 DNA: TGTGCCAGCAGTGAGCAAGGAAACACCATATATTTT
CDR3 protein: CASSEQGNTIYF

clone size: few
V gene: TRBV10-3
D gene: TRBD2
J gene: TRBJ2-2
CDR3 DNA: TGTGCCATCAGCACGACTAGCAGTGACACCGGGGAGCTGTTTTTT
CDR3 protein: CAISTTSSDTGELFF

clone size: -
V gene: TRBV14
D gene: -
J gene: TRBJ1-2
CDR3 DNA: TGTGCCAGCAGCCGAGGGACACTACCTCATGGCTACACCTTC
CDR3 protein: CASSRGTLPHGYTF

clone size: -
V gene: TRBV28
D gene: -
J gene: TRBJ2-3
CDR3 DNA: TGTGCCAGCAGTTTCCTGAGCGGGACAGATATGCAGTATTTT
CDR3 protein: CASSFLSGTDMQYF

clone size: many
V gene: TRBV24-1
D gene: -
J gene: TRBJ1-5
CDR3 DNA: TGTGCCACCAGTGACCCCAGGACCGCTCAGGGGCCCCAGCATTTT
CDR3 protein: CATSDPRTAQGPQHF

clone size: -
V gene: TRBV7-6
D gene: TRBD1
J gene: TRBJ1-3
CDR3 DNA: TGTGCCAGCAGCTTAGGTTCCGGGACAGACGCTTTTGGGAACACCATATATTTT
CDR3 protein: CASSLGSGTDAFGNTIYF

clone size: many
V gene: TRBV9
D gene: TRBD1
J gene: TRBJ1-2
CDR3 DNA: TGTGCCAGCAGCGTGGGACAGCTCTACACCTTC
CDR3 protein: CASSVGQLYTF

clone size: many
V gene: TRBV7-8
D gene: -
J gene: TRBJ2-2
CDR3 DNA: TGTGCCAGCAGCCCATGGGCTGGGGCGACGAACACCGGGGAGCTGTTTTTT
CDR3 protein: CASSPWAGATNTGELFF

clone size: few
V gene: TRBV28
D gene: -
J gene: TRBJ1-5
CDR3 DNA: TGTGCCAGCAGAATCCCCAGGCGGGGGGGGACCCAGCCCCAGCATTTT
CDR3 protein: CASRIPRRGGTQPQHF

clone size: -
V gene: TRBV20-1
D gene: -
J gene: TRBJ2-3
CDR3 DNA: TGCAGTGCTGACCGGGACTCCGGGGTGGATACGCAGTATTTT
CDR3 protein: CSADRDSGVDTQYF

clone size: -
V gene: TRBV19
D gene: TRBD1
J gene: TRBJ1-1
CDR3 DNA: TGTGCCAGTACCCCCGGGACAGGGGGCTCGGCTGAAGCTTTCTTT
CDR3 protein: CASTPGTGGSAEAFF

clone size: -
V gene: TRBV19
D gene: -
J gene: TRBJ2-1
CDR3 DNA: TGTGCCAGTAGTATTGGGACGTTATACAATGAGCAGTTCTTC
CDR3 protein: CASSIGTLYNEQFF

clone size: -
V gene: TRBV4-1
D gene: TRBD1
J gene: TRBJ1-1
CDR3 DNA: TGCGCCAGCAGCCACTCCAGGGGGATTGCGGGAAACACTGAAGCTTTCTTT
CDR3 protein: CASSHSRGIAGNTEAFF

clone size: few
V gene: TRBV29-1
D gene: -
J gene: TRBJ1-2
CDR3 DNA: TGCAGCGTGAGGCAGGGGAGGCATGGCTACACCTTC
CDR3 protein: CSVRQGRHGYTF

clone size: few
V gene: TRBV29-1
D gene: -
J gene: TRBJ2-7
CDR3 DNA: TGCAGCGTTGAAGGCAGGGCCCACGAGCAGTACTTC
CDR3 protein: CSVEGRAHEQYF

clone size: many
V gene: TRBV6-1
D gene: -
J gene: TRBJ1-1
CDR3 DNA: TGTGCCAGCAGATACCCGGGCCCTGAAGCTTTCTTT
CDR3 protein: CASRYPGPEAFF

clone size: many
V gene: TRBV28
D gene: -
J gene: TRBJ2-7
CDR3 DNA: TGTGCCAGCAGTTTGGGGGATTCCCTTCGGGAGCAGTACTTC
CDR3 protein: CASSLGDSLREQYF

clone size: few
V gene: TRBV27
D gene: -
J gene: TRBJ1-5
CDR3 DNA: TGTGCCAGCAGTATAATTCAGATTAGCAATCAGCCCCAGCATTTT
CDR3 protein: CASSIIQISNQPQHF

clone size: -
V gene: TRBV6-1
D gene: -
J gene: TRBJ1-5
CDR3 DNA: TGTGCCAGCCAAACAACGGCGGGGGGGAGTCAGCCCCAGCATTTT
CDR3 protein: CASQTTAGGSQPQHF

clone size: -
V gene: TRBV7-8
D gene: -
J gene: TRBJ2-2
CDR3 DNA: TGTGCCAGCAGCTTGGAACCTGGGATGACCGGGGAGCTGTTTTTT
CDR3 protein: CASSLEPGMTGELFF

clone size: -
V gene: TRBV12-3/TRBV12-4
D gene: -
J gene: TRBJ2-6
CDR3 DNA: TGTGCCAGCAGCCGTAGGCGCGAGCTTGCTGGGGCCAACGTCCTGACTTTC
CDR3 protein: CASSRRRELAGANVLTF

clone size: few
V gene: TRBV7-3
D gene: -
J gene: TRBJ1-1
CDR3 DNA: TGTGCCAGCAGCAACCTAGGCGCGGGGAAGAACACTGAAGCTTTCTTT
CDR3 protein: CASSNLGAGKNTEAFF

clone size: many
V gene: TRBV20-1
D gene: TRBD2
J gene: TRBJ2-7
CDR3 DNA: TGCAGTGCTGAGACTAGCGGGAGTCGGGACGAGCAGTACTTC
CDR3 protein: CSAETSGSRDEQYF

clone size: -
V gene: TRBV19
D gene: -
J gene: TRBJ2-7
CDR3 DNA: TGTGCCAGTAGTGTAGGGTTCTCCTACGAGCAGTACTTC
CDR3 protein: CASSVGFSYEQYF

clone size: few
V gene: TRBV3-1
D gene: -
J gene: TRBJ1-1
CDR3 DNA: TGTGCCAGCAGCCAAGACCGGGCAGAGAACACTGAAGCTTTCTTT
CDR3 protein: CASSQDRAENTEAFF

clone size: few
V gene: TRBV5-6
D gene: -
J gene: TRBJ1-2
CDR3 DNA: TGTGCCAGCAGCTTGTCGACAGCTAACTATGGCTACACCTTC
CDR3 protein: CASSLSTANYGYTF

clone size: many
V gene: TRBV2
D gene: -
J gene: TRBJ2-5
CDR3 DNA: TGTGCCAGCAGTGGCAGAGGGACCCAAGAGACCCAGTACTTC
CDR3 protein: CASSGRGTQETQYF

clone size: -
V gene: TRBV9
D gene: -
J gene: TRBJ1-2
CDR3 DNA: TGTGCCAGCAGCCTAGATGCCAGGCCTTATGGCTACACCTTC
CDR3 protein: CASSLDARPYGYTF

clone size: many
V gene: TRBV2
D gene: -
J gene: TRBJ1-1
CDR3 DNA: TGTGCCAGCAGTGGGCAAGGGGCGAACACTGAAGCTTTCTTT
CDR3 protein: CASSGQGANTEAFF

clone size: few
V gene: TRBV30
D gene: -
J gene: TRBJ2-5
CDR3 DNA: TGTGCCTGGGGGTCGGGGACCCAGTACTTC
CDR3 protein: CAWGSGTQYF

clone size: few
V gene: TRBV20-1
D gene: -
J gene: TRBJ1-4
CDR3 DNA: TGCAGTGCTAGAGAATCCAAGGGAGCCACTAATGAAAAACTGTTTTTT
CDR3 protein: CSARESKGATNEKLFF

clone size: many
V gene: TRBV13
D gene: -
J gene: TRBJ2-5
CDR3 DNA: TGTGCCACCTCAGATGCGGGAGAGACCCAGTACTTC
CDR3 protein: CATSDAGETQYF

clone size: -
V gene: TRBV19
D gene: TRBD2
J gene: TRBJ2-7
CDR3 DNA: TGTGCCAGTAGTATCGAAGCGGGAGGCTCCTACGAGCAGTACTTC
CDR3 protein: CASSIEAGGSYEQYF